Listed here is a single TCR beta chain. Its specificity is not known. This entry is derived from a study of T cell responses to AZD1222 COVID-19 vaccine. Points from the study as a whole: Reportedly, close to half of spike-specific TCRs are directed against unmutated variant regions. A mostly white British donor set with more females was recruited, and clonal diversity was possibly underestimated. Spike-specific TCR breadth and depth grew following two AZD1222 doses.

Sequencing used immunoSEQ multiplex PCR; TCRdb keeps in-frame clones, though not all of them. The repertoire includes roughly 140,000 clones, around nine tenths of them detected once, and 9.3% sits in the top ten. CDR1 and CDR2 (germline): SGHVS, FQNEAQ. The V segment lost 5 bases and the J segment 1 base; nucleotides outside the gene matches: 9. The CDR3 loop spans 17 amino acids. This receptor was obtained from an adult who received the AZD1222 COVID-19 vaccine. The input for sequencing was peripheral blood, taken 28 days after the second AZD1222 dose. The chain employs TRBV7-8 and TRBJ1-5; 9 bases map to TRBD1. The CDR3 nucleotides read TGTGCCAGCAGCCCCAGGGACAGGGAATGGAGCAATCAGCCCCAGCATTTT. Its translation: CASSPRDREWSNQPQHF.